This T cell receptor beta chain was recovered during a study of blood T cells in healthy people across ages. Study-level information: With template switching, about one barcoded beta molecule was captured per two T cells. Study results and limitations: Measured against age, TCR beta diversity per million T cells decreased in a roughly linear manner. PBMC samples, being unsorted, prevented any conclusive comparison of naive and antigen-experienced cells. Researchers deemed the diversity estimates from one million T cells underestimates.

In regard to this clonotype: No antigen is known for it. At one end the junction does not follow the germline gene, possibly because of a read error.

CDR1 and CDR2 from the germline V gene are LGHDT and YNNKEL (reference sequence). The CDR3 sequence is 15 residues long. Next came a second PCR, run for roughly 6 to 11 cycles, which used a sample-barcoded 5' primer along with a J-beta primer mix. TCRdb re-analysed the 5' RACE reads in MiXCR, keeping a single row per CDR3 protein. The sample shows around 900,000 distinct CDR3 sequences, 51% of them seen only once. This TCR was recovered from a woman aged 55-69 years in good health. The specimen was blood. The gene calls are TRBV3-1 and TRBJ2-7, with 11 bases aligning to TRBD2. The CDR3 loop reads CASSQGLAGKYGQYF. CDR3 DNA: TGTGCCAGCAGCCAAGGACTAGCGGGAAAGTACGGGCAGTACTTC.